The clone carrying this TCR beta chain was seen a single time. Unmatched junction bases numbered 7, after V lost 7 bases and J lost 5 bases. Per germline, CDR1 MDHEN and CDR2 SYDVKM. This CDR3 region has 13 residues. The sample comes from a study of shared clonotypes between healthy human individuals. The data were produced by immunoSEQ multiplex PCR, yet TCRdb's version contains in-frame clones alone and is incomplete. The sample records 2 million to 2.5 million clones, over 90% being singletons. The clonotype originates from a man aged 18 to 29 in good health. Some clones in this sample may be carry-over from other donors' samples. Sequenced material: naive CD4+ T cells from PBMCs. Subset specified: CD45RA+ positively selected. The gene calls are TRBV28 and TRBJ2-7, with 8 bases identical to TRBD1. CDR3 sequence (DNA): TGTGCCAGCACAGGGGGCTTTAGGGACGAGCAGTACTTC. Translation gives CASTGGFRDEQYF.